The present entry profiles one TCR beta chain with its context. Its antigen is still unknown. V gave up 5 bases and J gave up 4 bases, with 14 bases separating them. This CDR3 spans 14 amino acids. From germline, CDR1 is SGHTA and CDR2 FQGNSA. These data originate in a study of cytomegalovirus exposure and HLA in healthy donors. On the study more broadly: An early data release held tens of millions of unique TCRs from HLA-typed donors.

Primers included in the PCR were 60 Vbeta and 13 Jbeta primers. How the authors handled the data: It was a later analysis that counted roughly 79 million unique TCR beta chains, of which 8.5 million to 12 million were shared. The method was immunoSEQ multiplex PCR; TCRdb's version includes in-frame clones alone and lacks a portion of them. V and J calls and clone size are as listed in that table; D and trimming were resolved from the DNA. The sample records about 210,000 clones, 80% to 90% being singletons. Whole-study findings and limits: In an earlier analysis, about 87% or about 30%: the productive usage of most TCR beta V segments. The sole available immune exposure information was CMV serostatus.

V and J are TRBV7-2 and TRBJ2-5; possible D gene TRBD2, 6 bases. This clonotype was sampled from a man in his forties in good health and CMV-seropositive. The sample consisted of PBMCs. CDR3 amino acids: CASSPQGGIETQYF. In nucleotides, the CDR3 is TGTGCCAGCAGCCCCCAAGGAGGGATAGAGACCCAGTACTTC.